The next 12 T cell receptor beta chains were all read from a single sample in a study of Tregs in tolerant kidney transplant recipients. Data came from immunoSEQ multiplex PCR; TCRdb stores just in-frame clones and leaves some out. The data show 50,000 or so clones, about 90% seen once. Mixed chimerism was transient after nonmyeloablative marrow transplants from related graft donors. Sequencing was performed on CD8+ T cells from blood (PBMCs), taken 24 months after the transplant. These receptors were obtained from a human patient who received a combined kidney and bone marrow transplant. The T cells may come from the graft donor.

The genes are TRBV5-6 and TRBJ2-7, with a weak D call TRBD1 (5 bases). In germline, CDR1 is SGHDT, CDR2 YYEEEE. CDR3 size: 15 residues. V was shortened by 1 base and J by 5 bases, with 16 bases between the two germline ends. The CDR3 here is CASSLFWGSKDEQYF. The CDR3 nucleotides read TGTGCCAGCAGCTTGTTTTGGGGCAGTAAGGACGAGCAGTACTTC.

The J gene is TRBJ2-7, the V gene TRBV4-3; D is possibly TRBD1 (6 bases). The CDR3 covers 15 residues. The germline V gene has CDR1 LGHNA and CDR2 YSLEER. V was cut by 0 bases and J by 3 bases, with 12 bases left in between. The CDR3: CASSQDYNRVYEQYF. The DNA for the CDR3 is TGCGCCAGCAGCCAAGATTATAACAGGGTCTACGAGCAGTACTTC.

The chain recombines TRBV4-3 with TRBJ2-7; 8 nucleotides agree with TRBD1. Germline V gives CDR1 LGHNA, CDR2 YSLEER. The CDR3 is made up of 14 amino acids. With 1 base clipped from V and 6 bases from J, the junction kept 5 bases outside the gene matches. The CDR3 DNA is TGCGCCAGCAGCCAAGGGACAGGGTTCCTCGAGCAGTACTTC. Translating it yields CASSQGTGFLEQYF.

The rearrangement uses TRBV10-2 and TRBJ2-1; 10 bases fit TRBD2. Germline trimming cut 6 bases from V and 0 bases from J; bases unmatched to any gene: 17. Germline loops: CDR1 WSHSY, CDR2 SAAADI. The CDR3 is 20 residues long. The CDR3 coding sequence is TGCGCCAGCAGGGGAATTGGCGGGACTAGCGACCATCACTCCTACAATGAGCAGTTCTTC. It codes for CASRGIGGTSDHHSYNEQFF.

Here the CDR3 reads CASSESPRYSSSYEQYF. CDR3 nucleotides: TGTGCCAGCAGTGAATCCCCTCGATATAGCTCCTCATACGAGCAGTACTTC. The gene calls are TRBV6-1 and TRBJ2-7; unclear D gene. CDR3 length: 17 residues. Germline loops: CDR1 MNHNS, CDR2 SASEGT. The germline V and J ends were trimmed by 2 bases and 4 bases, with 21 bases remaining between them.

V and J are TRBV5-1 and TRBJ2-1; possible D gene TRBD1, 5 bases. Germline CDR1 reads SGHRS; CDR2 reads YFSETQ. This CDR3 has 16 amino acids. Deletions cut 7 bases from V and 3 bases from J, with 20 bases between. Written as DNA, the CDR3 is TGCGCCAGCGGAATTTCAAGGGGTGGTGACTACAATGAGCAGTTCTTC. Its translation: CASGISRGGDYNEQFF. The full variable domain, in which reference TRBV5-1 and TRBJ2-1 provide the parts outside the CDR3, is KAGVTQTPRYLIKTRGQQVTLSCSPISGHRSVSWYQQTPGQGLQFLFEYFSETQRNKGNFPGRFSGRQFSNSRSEMNVSTLELGDSALYLCASGISRGGDYNEQFFGPGTRLTVL.

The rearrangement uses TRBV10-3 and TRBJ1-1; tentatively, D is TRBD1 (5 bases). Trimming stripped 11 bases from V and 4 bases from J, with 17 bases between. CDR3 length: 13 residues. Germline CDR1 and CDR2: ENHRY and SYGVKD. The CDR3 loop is CAHSDSDGTEAFF. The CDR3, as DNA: TGTGCCCACTCCGACAGCGATGGCACTGAAGCTTTCTTT.

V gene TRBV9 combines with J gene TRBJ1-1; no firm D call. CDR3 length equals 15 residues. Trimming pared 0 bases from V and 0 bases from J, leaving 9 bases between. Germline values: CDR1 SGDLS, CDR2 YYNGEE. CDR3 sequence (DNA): TGTGCCAGCAGCGTAGGAACAGTTTTGAACACTGAAGCTTTCTTT. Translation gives CASSVGTVLNTEAFF.

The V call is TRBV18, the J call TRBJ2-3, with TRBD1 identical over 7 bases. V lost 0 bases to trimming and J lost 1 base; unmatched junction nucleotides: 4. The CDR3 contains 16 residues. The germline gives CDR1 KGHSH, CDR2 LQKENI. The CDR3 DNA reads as TGTGCCAGCTCACCACCAGGACAGGTCCGCACAGATACGCAGTATTTT. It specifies CASSPPGQVRTDTQYF.

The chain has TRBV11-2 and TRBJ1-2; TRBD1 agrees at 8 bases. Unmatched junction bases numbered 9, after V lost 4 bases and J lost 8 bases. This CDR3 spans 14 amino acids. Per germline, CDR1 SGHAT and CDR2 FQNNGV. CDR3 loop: CASSYGQGGYGYTF. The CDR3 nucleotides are TGTGCCAGCAGCTATGGACAGGGAGGATACGGCTACACCTTC.

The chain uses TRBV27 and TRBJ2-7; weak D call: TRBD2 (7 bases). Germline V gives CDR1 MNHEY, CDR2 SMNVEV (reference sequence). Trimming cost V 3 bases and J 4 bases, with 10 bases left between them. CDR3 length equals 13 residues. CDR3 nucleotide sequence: TGTGCCAGCAGTTTTCGGGGGGCTTACGAGCAGTACTTC. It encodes CASSFRGAYEQYF.

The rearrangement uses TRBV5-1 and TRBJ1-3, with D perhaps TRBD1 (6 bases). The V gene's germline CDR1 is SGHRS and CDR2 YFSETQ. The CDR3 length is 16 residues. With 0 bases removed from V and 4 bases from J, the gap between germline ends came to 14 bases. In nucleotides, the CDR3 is TGCGCCAGCAGCTTGGCGGCAGGGGTGTTCGGAAACACCATATATTTT. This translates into CASSLAAGVFGNTIYF.